Presented here are 10 T cell receptor beta chains from one specimen sequenced in a study of T cell clonotyping in hematopoietic cell transplantation. Sequencing used immunoSEQ multiplex PCR; TCRdb keeps in-frame clones, though not all of them. Among roughly 5,100 clones listed, approximately 96% were seen once. This specimen was PBMCs, taken 100 days after allogeneic stem cell transplant. Receptor source: a male patient in his thirties or forties who had an allogeneic stem cell transplant from a related donor, so the T cells may come from the graft donor. Some clones in this sample may be carry-over from other donors' samples.

The V and J genes are TRBV11-2 and TRBJ2-3; 9 nucleotides match TRBD2. CDR3 length: 17 amino acids. CDR1 SGHAT and CDR2 FQNNGV come from the germline V gene. V dropped 0 bases and J dropped 1; count of bases not matched to a gene: 5. The CDR3 protein is CASSLESSGIRTDTQYF. For the CDR3, the DNA is TGTGCCAGCAGCTTAGAATCTAGCGGGATCCGCACAGATACGCAGTATTTT.

The CDR3 loop is CASSFRGAEDTQYF. The CDR3 region has the DNA TGCGCCAGCAGCTTCAGGGGGGCCGAGGATACGCAGTATTTT. This chain joins TRBV5-1 and TRBJ2-3; TRBD1 is a possible D gene (7 bases). This CDR3 region has 14 residues. The V gene's germline CDR1 is SGHRS and CDR2 YFSETQ. Trimming removed 2 bases from V and 6 bases from J, with 13 bases in between.

The chain employs TRBV6-1 and TRBJ2-3; D gene ambiguous. The CDR3 is made up of 14 amino acids. The germline V and J ends were trimmed by 2 bases and 0 bases, with 6 bases remaining between them. CDR1 and CDR2 (germline): MNHNS, SASEGT. In nucleotides, the CDR3 is TGTGCCAGCAGTGAACAGGCCAGCACAGATACGCAGTATTTT. It encodes CASSEQASTDTQYF.

The V gene is TRBV4-3, the J gene TRBJ2-5, with a possible D match to TRBD1 (8 bases). V lost 4 bases and J lost 5, with 20 bases in between. The CDR3 has 16 residues. Germline-derived CDR1 and CDR2 are LGHNA and YSLEER. The CDR3 bases are TGCGCCAGCAGCCCAACCTGGACAGGGCGGGGGGAGACCCAGTACTTC. This translates into CASSPTWTGRGETQYF.

The rearrangement links TRBV11-1 to TRBJ1-2; D is uncertain. Germline V gene sequence: CDR1 SGHAT, CDR2 FQDESV (reference sequence). This CDR3 contains 14 residues. V lost 4 bases and J lost 4, with 13 bases in between. The CDR3 reads CASSSVRNSYGYTF. The CDR3 DNA follows: TGTGCCAGCAGCTCAGTACGGAACTCCTATGGCTACACCTTC.

In this sample, this clone turned up a few times. The sample holds other DNA sequences that translate to the same CDR3. This chain links TRBV5-6 with TRBJ2-7; D is unresolved. Germline V gives CDR1 SGHDT, CDR2 YYEEEE. This CDR3 has 12 residues. Trimming left V 4 bases short and J 0 bases short, with 5 bases between. CDR3: CASSLSSYEQYF. CDR3 bases: TGTGCCAGCAGCCTCAGCTCCTACGAGCAGTACTTC.

The V call is TRBV30, the J call TRBJ1-4, with unresolved D. This CDR3 is 13 amino acids long. The germline V and J ends were trimmed by 2 bases and 5 bases, with 9 bases remaining between them. Per germline, CDR1 GTSNPN and CDR2 SVGIG (reference sequence). The CDR3 loop reads CAWSHNSNEKLFF. The CDR3 nucleotides are TGTGCCTGGAGTCACAACTCGAATGAAAAACTGTTTTTT.

This sequence joins TRBV25-1 and TRBJ2-2; TRBD2 matches at 7 bases. V was pared by 4 bases and J by 2 bases, with 7 bases of the junction left unmatched. Germline V gene data show CDR1 as MGHDK and CDR2 as SYGVNS. The CDR3 totals 16 residues. In DNA form, the CDR3 reads TGTGCCAGCAGTGCACCGGGCGGGAGAAACACCGGGGAGCTGTTTTTT. The encoded protein is CASSAPGGRNTGELFF.

The rearrangement joins TRBV6-6 to TRBJ1-2; TRBD1 aligns across 8 bases. CDR1 is MNHNY, CDR2 SVGAGI, per germline (reference sequence). The J segment lost 0 bases and the V segment lost 6 bases, leaving 9 bases of the junction unmatched. This CDR3 is built from 16 residues. In DNA form, the CDR3 reads TGTGCCAGCAGCGGACAGGGAGGTGAAGCTAACTATGGCTACACCTTC. Its protein is CASSGQGGEANYGYTF.

V gene TRBV29-1 combines with J gene TRBJ2-7; D unclear. Trimming stripped 4 bases from V and 10 bases from J, with 14 bases between. Germline values: CDR1 SQVTM, CDR2 ANQGSEA. The CDR3 length is 11 residues. The CDR3 here is CSVGHRFDQYF. The CDR3, as DNA: TGCAGCGTTGGACATCGCTTTGACCAGTACTTC.